This T cell receptor beta chain was profiled in a study of cytomegalovirus exposure and HLA in healthy donors. Study context: The use of the same platform for the 120 validation repertoires and the roughly 680 first-cohort repertoires was reported by a later analysis.

Profiling relied on immunoSEQ multiplex PCR, and the TCRdb table lists in-frame clones only, not all of them. The table has 150,000 to 200,000 clones, roughly 84% seen once. Overall study results and limits: Most TCRs appeared rarely, but some public TCRs recurred in many donors. Some 150 TCR beta chains were listed as cytomegalovirus-associated.

The CDR3 contains 15 residues. Trimming took 1 base from V and 1 from J, leaving 10 bases between them. Germline V gives CDR1 SGHVS, CDR2 FQNEAQ. These donors were members of the roughly 120-subject validation cohort, a group separate from the roughly 670-subject first cohort. In the case of this clone: Antigen specificity is unknown.

This chain uses TRBV7-8 with TRBJ1-2, with D uncertain. The receptor comes from a man younger than 45 in good health and CMV-seropositive. Sample: PBMCs. The CDR3 loop reads CASSLEIVSNYGYTF. The CDR3 bases are TGTGCCAGCAGCTTAGAGATTGTCAGTAACTATGGCTACACCTTC.